Below are 4 T cell receptor beta chains sequenced from a single sample in a study of vaccination and CD4 T cells after COVID-19 (dated by TCRdb to 2022 to 2024). Read against the paper, the sample's treatment or condition label means: roughly 10-day PBMC culture with coronavirus spike peptide pools or control peptides (ViraFEST assay). These receptors have no known antigen. Library generation was performed with PCR. The data were produced on an Illumina iSeq 100. DNA from cultured CD4+ T cells underwent TCR sequencing with the Oncomine TCR Beta short-read assay at the Johns Hopkins FTIC core. TCRdb reprocessed the public reads (quality trimming at Q25 with fastp, clone calling with MiXCR) and kept in-frame beta chains. All rows with the same CDR3 protein become a single entry with the most common DNA and genes. The table for this sample lists 20,000 to 25,000 distinct CDR3 sequences; around two fifths of them were counted only once. The top ten clonotypes cover under 15% of the sample.

The sample taken for sequencing was CD4+ T cells from blood, cultured in vitro. Receptors were obtained from a human donor who had recovered from COVID-19.

The chain couples TRBV14 to TRBJ1-5; D is unresolved. CDR3 size: 14 residues. Trimming removed 1 base from V and 4 bases from J, with 8 bases in between. Germline lookup yields CDR1 SGHDN and CDR2 FVKESK. CDR3 sequence: CASSQGSGNQPQHF. The CDR3 nucleotides are TGTGCCAGCAGCCAAGGATCGGGAAATCAGCCCCAGCATTTT.

This chain joins TRBV27 and TRBJ2-5; D is possibly TRBD1 (5 bases). From germline, CDR1 is MNHEY and CDR2 SMNVEV (reference sequence). The CDR3 runs to 13 residues. V lost 5 bases and J lost 3, with 10 bases in between. CDR3 loop: CASSARGKETQYF. CDR3 nucleotide sequence: TGTGCCAGCAGTGCTAGGGGTAAAGAGACCCAGTACTTC.

This sequence joins TRBV6-2 or TRBV6-3 and TRBJ2-5; 8 positions match TRBD1. Trimming at V came to 4 bases and at J to 3 bases, leaving 7 bases not matched to a gene. This CDR3 is built from 15 residues. Per the germline V gene, CDR1 is MNHEY and CDR2 is SVGEGT. The CDR3 here is CASSSQRTGKETQYF. The CDR3 DNA reads TGTGCCAGCAGTTCACAGAGGACAGGGAAAGAGACCCAGTACTTC.

V and J are TRBV7-2 and TRBJ1-5, with unresolved D. This CDR3 contains 13 residues. V was shortened by 0 bases and J by 5 bases, with 5 bases between the two germline ends. Germline V gene lookup returns CDR1 SGHTA and CDR2 FQGNSA. The CDR3 sequence is CASSLALYQPQHF. In nucleotides, the CDR3 is TGTGCCAGCAGCTTAGCGCTATATCAGCCCCAGCATTTT.